The 14 T cell receptor beta chains presented below share a single source sample, sequenced in a study of cytomegalovirus exposure and HLA in healthy donors. 60 Vbeta and 13 Jbeta primers were used in PCR. Profiled with immunoSEQ multiplex PCR; TCRdb holds only in-frame clones, not every one. This sample has 90,000 to 110,000 clones, with 60% to 80% found just once. Sequencing input: PBMCs. Every receptor here comes from a young man in good health and CMV-seronegative.

This chain connects TRBV28 to TRBJ2-1; weak D call: TRBD1 (5 bases). Trimming left V 3 bases short and J 0 bases short, with 12 bases between. From germline, CDR1 is MDHEN and CDR2 SYDVKM. This CDR3 has 16 amino acids. DNA of the CDR3: TGTGCCAGCAGTTTTCTCCAGGGTCTCTCCTACAATGAGCAGTTCTTC. It yields the protein CASSFLQGLSYNEQFF.

This rearrangement joins TRBV4-2 to TRBJ1-6, with 8 bases aligning to TRBD1. The V gene end was trimmed by 1 base and the J gene end by 0 bases; junction bases not matched to a gene: 5. The CDR3 runs to 18 residues. CDR1 is LGHNA and CDR2 is YNFKEQ in the germline V gene. The CDR3 protein is CASSQVGQGSSYNSPLHF. DNA for the CDR3: TGTGCCAGCAGCCAAGTAGGACAGGGTAGCTCCTATAATTCACCCCTCCACTTT.

The CDR3 DNA sequence: TGCAGCGTTTTGAAGCGGACAGGAACGGGCGAGCAGTACTTC. Its translation is CSVLKRTGTGEQYF. This chain links TRBV29-1 with TRBJ2-7; 7 bases map to TRBD1. The CDR3 loop spans 14 amino acids. Germline lookup yields CDR1 SQVTM and CDR2 ANQGSEA. The V gene end was trimmed by 5 bases and the J gene end by 6 bases; junction bases not matched to a gene: 13.

This clone was counted only a few times. This rearrangement joins TRBV5-6 to TRBJ1-4; D unclear. The CDR3 extends over 13 amino acids. CDR1 SGHDT and CDR2 YYEEEE come from the germline V gene. V shed 4 bases and J shed 5 bases, with 9 bases lying between them. CDR3 bases: TGTGCCAGCAGCCTATTCGAGAATGAAAAACTGTTTTTT. Amino acids: CASSLFENEKLFF.

The CDR3 region is CASSFQGGTEAFF. The CDR3 DNA reads TGTGCCAGCAGTTTTCAAGGGGGCACTGAAGCTTTCTTT. The J gene is TRBJ1-1, the V gene TRBV27, with TRBD1 as a possible D gene (6 bases). The CDR3 loop spans 13 amino acids. V was cut by 3 bases and J by 4 bases, with 9 bases left in between. In germline, CDR1 is MNHEY, CDR2 SMNVEV (reference sequence).

Turning to this clone: Other DNA variants within this sample encode the same CDR3. This chain connects TRBV7-9 to TRBJ1-1; 7 bases map to TRBD1. The CDR3 spans 13 residues. Germline trimming cut 5 bases from V and 5 bases from J; bases unmatched to any gene: 5. Germline CDR1 and CDR2: SEHNR and FQNEAQ (reference sequence). The CDR3 nucleotides read TGTGCCAGCAGCACCCTACAGGGGACTGAAGCTTTCTTT. It translates to CASSTLQGTEAFF.

This chain uses TRBV30 with TRBJ2-3; 7 nucleotides align to TRBD2. This CDR3 is built from 15 residues. CDR1 is GTSNPN and CDR2 is SVGIG in the germline V gene (reference sequence). With V trimmed by 2 bases and J by 4 bases, 9 bases remained unmatched. The CDR3 region is CAWSRNGLDADTQYF. CDR3 bases: TGTGCCTGGAGTCGGAACGGACTAGACGCAGATACGCAGTATTTT.

CDR3 sequence: CSVEDDRQETQYF. The CDR3 nucleotides are TGCAGCGTTGAAGATGACAGACAAGAGACCCAGTACTTC. V and J are TRBV29-1 and TRBJ2-5; a possible D gene is TRBD1 (5 bases). V lost 0 bases to trimming and J lost 2 bases, with 7 bases between them. The CDR3 runs to 13 residues. The V gene's germline CDR1 is SQVTM and CDR2 ANQGSEA.

The J gene is TRBJ2-3, the V gene TRBV6-6; 9 bases are a match to TRBD1. CDR1 and CDR2 (germline): MNHNY, SVGAGI (reference sequence). The CDR3 sequence is 16 residues long. Trimming removed 3 bases from V and 7 bases from J; junction bases left unmatched: 11. The CDR3 loop reads CASSYYETGGKNTQYF. Written as DNA, the CDR3 is TGTGCCAGCAGTTATTATGAGACAGGGGGAAAAAATACGCAGTATTTT.

The chain links TRBV18 to TRBJ1-4; 7 nucleotides match TRBD1. CDR3 length: 14 residues. Germline CDR1 is KGHSH and CDR2 is LQKENI. After removal of 4 bases from V and 4 bases from J, the junction contained 3 bases not matched to a gene. The CDR3 protein is CASSRGQNNEKLFF. The CDR3 DNA reads TGTGCCAGCTCACGGGGACAGAATAATGAAAAACTGTTTTTT.

CDR3 bases: TGTGCCAGCAGTTCCGAGGGCGGGAGGGAGCAGTTCTTC. This translates into CASSSEGGREQFF. The J gene is TRBJ2-1, the V gene TRBV7-3; 8 bases fit TRBD2. This CDR3 is built from 13 residues. CDR1 is SGHTA, CDR2 FQGTGA, per germline. V shed 6 bases and J 10 bases; nucleotides not matched to a gene: 8. Variable domain in full (rest from reference TRBV7-3 and TRBJ2-1): GAGVSQTPSNKVTEKGKYVELRCDPISGHTALYWYRQSLGQGPEFLIYFQGTGAADDSGLPNDRFFAVRPEGSVSTLKIQRTERGDSAVYLCASSSEGGREQFFGPGTRLTVL.

The genes are TRBV6-1 and TRBJ1-1; D gene uncertain. CDR1 MNHNS and CDR2 SASEGT come from the germline V gene. This CDR3 region has 14 residues. V lost 0 bases and J 1 base, leaving 6 bases between the germline ends. The CDR3 sequence: CASSEATQNTEAFF. In nucleotides, the CDR3 is TGTGCCAGCAGTGAAGCGACACAGAACACTGAAGCTTTCTTT.

The V gene is TRBV7-2, the J gene TRBJ2-3; 7 positions agree with TRBD2. V lost 4 bases, J lost 3 bases, and 10 bases stayed unmatched. The CDR3 has 16 amino acids. Germline CDR1 and CDR2: SGHTA and FQGNSA. The CDR3 sequence is CASSSSRGDGTDTQYF. The CDR3 DNA reads TGTGCCAGCAGCTCATCCCGGGGGGACGGGACAGATACGCAGTATTTT.

The chain uses TRBV7-2 and TRBJ2-5; D is unclear. The CDR3 has 13 residues. The germline gives CDR1 SGHTA, CDR2 FQGNSA. Trimming pared 0 bases from V and 5 bases from J, leaving 7 bases between. The DNA for the CDR3 is TGTGCCAGCAGCTTAGCTAGTCGGGAGACCCAGTACTTC. The encoded protein is CASSLASRETQYF.